A single sample is the source of the 19 T cell receptor beta chains below, sequenced in a study of blood T cell repertoires in COVID-19. Profiled with immunoSEQ multiplex PCR; TCRdb holds only in-frame clones, not every one. The top ten hold 1.5% to 2% of the sample, which has around 330,000 clones, 88% seen once. The sample taken for sequencing was peripheral blood. The receptors were gathered from a woman in her twenties or thirties with COVID-19, enrolled during active disease.

The chain uses TRBV2 and TRBJ2-5; unclear D gene. V lost 6 bases and J lost 2, with 13 bases in between. This CDR3 spans 14 amino acids. Germline CDR1 SNHLY, CDR2 FYNNEI. The CDR3 sequence is CASRASTLQETQYF. CDR3 bases: TGTGCCAGCAGGGCTAGTACTCTTCAAGAGACCCAGTACTTC.

This rearrangement joins TRBV21-1 to TRBJ1-2; the tabulated D call, TRBD1, remains unverified against the DNA. TRBV21-1 is reported as a pseudogene. This CDR3 is built from 15 residues. This CDR3 is CASSRLTGRFRGYTF. The CDR3 DNA sequence: TGTGCCAGCAGCAGGTTGACAGGTAGGTTTAGGGGCTACACCTTC.

The chain is built from TRBV7-3 and TRBJ2-1, with TRBD1 as a possible D gene (7 bases). This CDR3 has 17 residues. The V and J ends lost 5 bases and 1 base respectively, with 18 bases between them. Germline CDR1 SGHTA, CDR2 FQGTGA. The CDR3 DNA reads TGTGCCAGCAGCAAGGAGGGTAGGGGGCCATCCTACAATGAGCAGTTCTTC. Residues: CASSKEGRGPSYNEQFF.

This clone was recorded at least ten times. The chain couples TRBV4-1 to TRBJ1-1; D is uncertain. Trimming stripped 4 bases from V and 1 base from J, with 19 bases between. The V gene's germline CDR1 is MGHRA and CDR2 YSYEKL. The CDR3 covers 17 residues. The CDR3 sequence: CASSLRTGWTTNTEAFF. CDR3 sequence (DNA): TGCGCCAGCAGCCTTCGGACCGGATGGACTACGAACACTGAAGCTTTCTTT.

CDR3 sequence reads: CASSTRRGSTGELFF. As DNA, the CDR3 is TGTGCCAGCTCCACAAGGCGGGGGTCCACCGGGGAGCTGTTTTTT. V usage is TRBV7-2 and J usage is TRBJ2-2; 7 bases are a match to TRBD2. This CDR3 comprises 15 residues. V dropped 8 bases and J dropped 4; count of bases not matched to a gene: 10. Germline V lookup: CDR1 SGHTA, CDR2 FQGNSA.

V is TRBV18 and J is TRBJ1-1, with a weak D call TRBD1 (6 bases). CDR3 length: 16 residues. V gave up 3 bases and J gave up 1 base, with 15 bases separating them. The germline V gene encodes CDR1 KGHSH and CDR2 LQKENI. CDR3 in amino acids: CASSPSQGMGNTEAFF. The CDR3 region has the DNA TGTGCCAGCTCACCGTCTCAGGGGATGGGGAACACTGAAGCTTTCTTT.

This clone appeared a single time. The rearrangement joins TRBV27 to TRBJ2-2; D unresolved. V lost 2 bases to trimming and J lost 0 bases, with 4 bases between them. Per germline, CDR1 MNHEY and CDR2 SMNVEV (reference sequence). The CDR3 has 14 amino acids. The CDR3 region is CASSLTTNTGELFF. CDR3 nucleotides: TGTGCCAGCAGTTTAACAACGAACACCGGGGAGCTGTTTTTT.

CDR3 nucleotide sequence: TGTGCCAGCAGTCACCAAAATAGCCGGGTCAGGGGTACTCAGCCCCAGCATTTT. Amino acid sequence: CASSHQNSRVRGTQPQHF. This rearrangement joins TRBV6-6 to TRBJ1-5; D is perhaps TRBD1 (6 bases). This CDR3 is 18 amino acids long. Germline V gives CDR1 MNHNY, CDR2 SVGAGI (reference sequence). V shed 5 bases and J shed 6 bases, with 26 bases lying between them.

CDR3 sequence reads: CASSPWTGGSTDTQYF. CDR3 nucleotides: TGTGCCAGCAGCCCCTGGACAGGGGGCAGCACAGATACGCAGTATTTT. This chain joins TRBV11-3 and TRBJ2-3; TRBD1 matches at 11 bases. The germline gives CDR1 SGHNT, CDR2 YENEEA. The trim removed 5 bases at V and 0 bases at J, leaving 4 bases unmatched. This CDR3 has 16 residues.

The table lists this clone with a few counts. The rearrangement uses TRBV7-2 and TRBJ1-5; D perhaps matches TRBD1 (5 bases). CDR3 size: 14 residues. V was cut by 8 bases and J by 0 bases, with 11 bases left in between. CDR1 is SGHTA and CDR2 is FQGNSA in the germline V gene. CDR3 loop: CASSRDFSNQPQHF. For the CDR3, the DNA is TGTGCCAGCTCTAGGGACTTTAGCAATCAGCCCCAGCATTTT.

V is TRBV14 and J is TRBJ1-2; maybe TRBD1 (5 bases). Trimming shortened V by 3 bases and J by 8 bases, and 13 bases separated the two germline ends. In germline, CDR1 is SGHDN, CDR2 FVKESK. The CDR3 length is 13 residues. The CDR3 protein is CASSHGGFIGYTF. The CDR3 DNA reads as TGTGCCAGCAGCCACGGGGGGTTTATCGGCTACACCTTC.

The V call is TRBV6-5, the J call TRBJ2-6, with TRBD2 as a possible D gene (5 bases). The CDR3 length is 13 residues. The germline CDR1 and CDR2 sequences are MNHEY and SVGAGI. In nucleotides, the CDR3 is TGTGCAGAGGGCCTCTCTGGGGCCAACGTCCTGACTTTC. It translates to CAEGLSGANVLTF.

The chain carries TRBV28 and TRBJ1-2, with D possibly matching TRBD1 (5 bases). This CDR3 is built from 17 residues. V lost 6 bases, J lost 0 bases, and 20 bases lay in between. CDR1 and CDR2 (germline): MDHEN, SYDVKM. The DNA for the CDR3 is TGTGCCAGCAGGGGTGAGACGGGGGAGAACTCTAACTATGGCTACACCTTC. It codes for CASRGETGENSNYGYTF.

This chain connects TRBV10-3 to TRBJ1-4, with a weak D call TRBD1 (5 bases). The V gene's germline CDR1 is ENHRY and CDR2 SYGVKD. This CDR3 spans 11 amino acids. Trimming cost V 10 bases and J 8 bases, with 11 bases left between them. CDR3 protein: CATQGYEKLFF. In nucleotides, the CDR3 is TGTGCCACCCAGGGATACGAAAAACTGTTTTTT.

The rearrangement links TRBV7-8 to TRBJ2-1; TRBD1 might be the D (6 bases). CDR1 and CDR2 (germline): SGHVS, FQNEAQ. The V end was cut by 0 bases, the J end by 10 bases, with 13 bases between. There are 14 residues in the CDR3. DNA of the CDR3: TGTGCCAGCAGCTTAGCGACAGGTTCCTGGGAGCAGTTCTTC. This encodes CASSLATGSWEQFF.

V and J are TRBV4-2 and TRBJ2-2; TRBD2 matches 9 bases. This CDR3 spans 17 amino acids. Trimming cost V 1 base and J 5 bases; bases outside gene matches: 8. Germline assignment: CDR1 LGHNA and CDR2 YNFKEQ. This CDR3 is CASSQGLAGLRTGELFF. CDR3 in DNA: TGTGCCAGCAGCCAAGGGCTAGCGGGGCTTAGAACCGGGGAGCTGTTTTTT.

This chain joins TRBV2 and TRBJ2-7, with TRBD2 as a possible D gene (6 bases). The CDR3 has 13 residues. The germline gives CDR1 SNHLY, CDR2 FYNNEI. Trimming took 6 bases from V and 7 from J, leaving 16 bases between them. The CDR3 is CASRGTWGGEQYF. The CDR3 coding sequence is TGTGCCAGCAGGGGGACCTGGGGAGGAGAGCAGTACTTC.

The rearrangement joins TRBV7-9 to TRBJ2-3; D is possibly TRBD2 (6 bases). The CDR3 loop spans 14 amino acids. V shed 4 bases and J shed 3 bases, with 11 bases lying between them. Per the germline V gene, CDR1 is SEHNR and CDR2 is FQNEAQ (reference sequence). The CDR3 here is CASSSGGETDTQYF. CDR3 nucleotide sequence: TGTGCCAGCAGCTCCGGAGGGGAGACAGATACGCAGTATTTT.

CDR3 sequence (DNA): TGTGCCAGCAGCCCGGTGCGGGGGAGCTATAATAATGAAAAACTGTTTTTT. Translation: CASSPVRGSYNNEKLFF. The chain combines TRBV5-8 with TRBJ1-4; weak D call: TRBD1 (5 bases). The germline V gene has CDR1 SGHTS and CDR2 YDEGEE. V was cut by 4 bases and J by 4 bases, with 20 bases left in between. The CDR3 runs to 17 residues.